This TCR beta chain was captured in a study of T cell repertoires in cytomegalovirus infection. Across the whole study: Recently identified HLA-C-restricted CMV epitopes were among the peptides used.

Findings of the study overall: Ex vivo, HLA-C-restricted CMV-specific TCR beta clonotypes prevailed over the rest of the response.

In its sample, this clonotype was seen a few times. The antigen is unknown. TCRdb independently ran MiXCR on the reads; one entry per CDR3 protein. Of around 360,000 distinct CDR3 sequences listed, about 32% are singletons. CDR3 length equals 14 residues. The ends lost 6 bases at V and 2 bases at J; junction bases unmatched: 7. Germline V CDR1 and CDR2: SGHTA, FQGNSA. This receptor was identified in a human donor in good health (CMV status not recorded). Some clones in this sample may be carry-over from other donors' samples. V gene TRBV7-2 combines with J gene TRBJ2-7; 7 nucleotides align to TRBD2. Material: cultured PBMCs, obtained from culture after CMV antigen stimulation. The CDR3 region has the DNA TGTGCCAGCAGTAATATAGCGGGCACCTACGAGCAGTACTTC. This sequence encodes CASSNIAGTYEQYF.